This TCR beta chain derives from a study of early T cells in non-severe SARS-CoV-2 infection. Across the study: Bulk RNA taken from unsorted whole blood was sequenced, leaving chains unpaired. Study results and caveats: Anti-spike CD8 specificities were favored by VDJdb matching, whose results missed private and CD4 specificities.

There are 14 residues in the CDR3. Trimming took off 1 base at V and 0 bases at J, with 6 bases between the two ends. Per germline, CDR1 SGHVS and CDR2 FNYEAQ. With regard to this clonotype: The antigen is unknown.

Individual cDNA molecules were tagged with unique molecular identifiers. TCRdb re-called the 5' RACE reads with MiXCR, one entry per CDR3 protein. The sample includes over 70,000 distinct CDR3 sequences, under 15% of them seen just once. This sequence joins TRBV7-6 and TRBJ1-1; D unresolved. The sequenced material came from whole blood. This TCR was sampled from an adult who was a healthcare worker with PCR-confirmed SARS-CoV-2 infection or an uninfected control (not recorded which). CDR3 amino acids: CASSLGQLNTEAFF. Here the CDR3 DNA reads TGTGCCAGCAGCTTAGGCCAGTTGAACACTGAAGCTTTCTTT.